Following are 32 T cell receptor beta chains from one sample sequenced in a study of shared clonotypes between healthy human individuals. Sequencing used immunoSEQ multiplex PCR; TCRdb keeps in-frame clones, though not all of them. The data hold under 550,000 clones, with 90% to 97% observed a single time. The sample consisted of naive CD4+ T cells sorted from blood. Subset defined: CD45RA+ positively selected. The source is a woman aged 25 to 39 in good health.

The CDR3: CASSPGSKETQYF. The CDR3 DNA reads TGTGCCAGCTCACCGGGGAGTAAAGAGACCCAGTACTTC. V is TRBV18 and J is TRBJ2-5; TRBD2 is a possible D gene (5 bases). This CDR3 contains 13 residues. Per germline, CDR1 KGHSH and CDR2 LQKENI. The ends were cut back, 3 bases at V and 3 bases at J, with 8 bases in the middle.

The J gene is TRBJ1-6, the V gene TRBV18; a possible D gene is TRBD1 (5 bases). Germline CDR1 KGHSH, CDR2 LQKENI. V was cut by 3 bases and J by 9 bases, with 12 bases left in between. CDR3 length: 14 residues. The CDR3 sequence is CASSPDISSSPLHF. The CDR3 bases are TGTGCCAGCTCACCGGACATATCGAGTTCACCCCTCCACTTT.

V gene TRBV7-3 combines with J gene TRBJ2-2; D ambiguous. Germline-derived CDR1 and CDR2 are SGHTA and FQGTGA. This CDR3 contains 13 residues. Trimming pared 4 bases from V and 8 bases from J, leaving 11 bases between. The CDR3 sequence is CASSSHRGGELFF. CDR3 in DNA: TGTGCCAGCAGCTCTCATCGTGGTGGGGAGCTGTTTTTT.

The V gene is TRBV9, the J gene TRBJ1-4; TRBD1 matches at 10 bases. Trimming cost V 1 base and J 5 bases; bases outside gene matches: 2. Germline CDR1 and CDR2: SGDLS and YYNGEE. The length of the CDR3 is 15 residues. CDR3: CASSVRQGANEKLFF. In DNA, the CDR3 is TGTGCCAGCAGCGTACGACAGGGGGCGAATGAAAAACTGTTTTTT.

V and J are TRBV7-9 and TRBJ2-5; 8 bases fit TRBD1. CDR3 size: 14 residues. In germline, CDR1 is SEHNR, CDR2 FQNEAQ (reference sequence). J was trimmed by 1 base and V by 4 bases; bases with no gene match: 2. In nucleotides, the CDR3 is TGTGCCAGCAGCTATGGACAGGGCCAAGAGACCCAGTACTTC. It encodes CASSYGQGQETQYF.

Here the CDR3 reads CASSSSGRSYEQYF. The CDR3 bases are TGTGCCAGCAGTTCCTCAGGGCGATCCTACGAGCAGTACTTC. The chain is built from TRBV27 and TRBJ2-7, with TRBD1 as a possible D gene (5 bases). V was shortened by 4 bases and J by 1 base, with 11 bases between the two germline ends. The germline V gene has CDR1 MNHEY and CDR2 SMNVEV (reference sequence). CDR3 length equals 14 residues.

The chain links TRBV2 to TRBJ2-5, with 10 bases identical to TRBD1. CDR1 and CDR2 from the germline V gene are SNHLY and FYNNEI. This CDR3 contains 14 residues. V gave up 8 bases and J gave up 4 bases; unmatched junction bases: 7. The CDR3 protein is CASCLTGGGETQYF. CDR3 in DNA: TGTGCCAGCTGCCTGACAGGGGGCGGAGAGACCCAGTACTTC.

The chain couples TRBV11-2 to TRBJ1-4; the D gene is possibly TRBD1 (5 bases). The germline CDR1 and CDR2 sequences are SGHAT and FQNNGV. This CDR3 spans 13 amino acids. Trimming cost V 6 bases and J 7 bases, with 12 bases left between them. CDR3 protein: CASRYSGSEKLFF. CDR3 sequence (DNA): TGTGCCAGCAGGTATTCAGGGAGTGAAAAACTGTTTTTT.

The chain combines TRBV2 with TRBJ2-7, with D unclear. This CDR3 has 14 amino acids. V dropped 1 base and J dropped 0 bases, with 7 bases sitting between them. Germline V gene data show CDR1 as SNHLY and CDR2 as FYNNEI. CDR3: CASSEVASSYEQYF. The CDR3 DNA reads as TGTGCCAGCAGTGAAGTAGCCAGCTCCTACGAGCAGTACTTC.

The chain combines TRBV5-1 with TRBJ1-4; TRBD1 matches 11 bases. The J segment lost 7 bases and the V segment lost 4 bases, leaving 3 bases of the junction unmatched. Per germline, CDR1 SGHRS and CDR2 YFSETQ. The CDR3 totals 14 residues. CDR3: CASSIGTGGEKLFF. The CDR3 DNA reads TGCGCCAGCAGCATAGGGACAGGGGGTGAAAAACTGTTTTTT.

The chain joins TRBV19 to TRBJ2-1, with 9 bases matching TRBD1. V lost 5 bases and J lost 10; bases outside the gene matches: 6. The germline CDR1 and CDR2 sequences are LNHDA and SQIVND (reference sequence). The CDR3 length is 13 residues. The CDR3 nucleotides read TGTGCCAGTAGTGTCACCGGGACAGGGGAGCAGTTCTTC. It is translated as CASSVTGTGEQFF.

V and J are TRBV29-1 and TRBJ1-3; possible D gene TRBD1, 6 bases. The germline V gene has CDR1 SQVTM and CDR2 ANQGSEA. CDR3 length equals 16 residues. Trimming took 4 bases from V and 0 from J, leaving 16 bases between them. CDR3 sequence reads: CSVAGSRGPSGNTIYF. As DNA, the CDR3 is TGCAGCGTTGCAGGATCCAGGGGACCCTCTGGAAACACCATATATTTT.

In its sample, this clone was seen once. The chain combines TRBV20-1 with TRBJ2-5; D ambiguous. Germline values: CDR1 DFQATT, CDR2 SNEGSKA (reference sequence). Trimming pared 5 bases from V and 1 base from J, leaving 5 bases between. There are 11 residues in the CDR3. CDR3 sequence reads: CSAFVQETQYF. CDR3 sequence (DNA): TGCAGTGCTTTTGTCCAAGAGACCCAGTACTTC.

This chain joins TRBV28 and TRBJ2-7; D unresolved. CDR3 length equals 14 residues. CDR1 is MDHEN and CDR2 is SYDVKM in the germline V gene. Trimming left V 1 base short and J 2 bases short, with 9 bases between. The CDR3 DNA reads as TGTGCCAGCAGTTTATCTGGGTCGACCTACGAGCAGTACTTC. Its protein is CASSLSGSTYEQYF.

The rearrangement joins TRBV7-9 to TRBJ2-7; 9 positions agree with TRBD2. Trimming removed 2 bases from V and 5 bases from J; junction bases left unmatched: 7. Germline CDR1 and CDR2: SEHNR and FQNEAQ (reference sequence). The CDR3 extends over 15 amino acids. In DNA, the CDR3 is TGTGCCAGCAGCTTAAGGCTAGCGGGATTCCACGAGCAGTACTTC. This encodes CASSLRLAGFHEQYF.

In nucleotides, the CDR3 is TGTGCCAGCAACCCCGGGCAGGCCGATGGCTACACCTTC. Protein product: CASNPGQADGYTF. The chain couples TRBV28 to TRBJ1-2; D is undetermined. The CDR3 extends over 13 amino acids. V was clipped by 7 bases and J by 6 bases, with 15 bases between them. Germline CDR1 MDHEN, CDR2 SYDVKM.

The rearrangement joins TRBV27 to TRBJ2-1; D may be TRBD2 (5 bases). The ends were cut back, 3 bases at V and 4 bases at J, with 22 bases in the middle. This CDR3 region has 18 residues. Germline CDR1 MNHEY, CDR2 SMNVEV (reference sequence). The CDR3 DNA follows: TGTGCCAGCAGTTTTCGTGCGCCGGGTCGAGGGAGATACAATGAGCAGTTCTTC. This translates into CASSFRAPGRGRYNEQFF.

V is TRBV28 and J is TRBJ2-2, with TRBD2 matching over 13 bases. The CDR3 is 17 amino acids. Germline lookup yields CDR1 MDHEN and CDR2 SYDVKM. Trimming cost V 2 bases and J 6 bases; bases outside gene matches: 6. Written as DNA, the CDR3 is TGTGCCAGCAGTTTAACGGGACTAGCGGGATCCCCCGGGGAGCTGTTTTTT. Encoded protein: CASSLTGLAGSPGELFF.

J is TRBJ1-5 and V is TRBV11-3; D might be TRBD1 (5 bases). This CDR3 contains 14 residues. Trimming took 1 base from V and 5 from J, leaving 9 bases between them. CDR1 SGHNT and CDR2 YENEEA come from the germline V gene. Here the CDR3 DNA reads TGTGCCAGCAGCTTAGTACCAGGGTATCAGCCCCAGCATTTT. This codes for CASSLVPGYQPQHF.

The chain is built from TRBV27 and TRBJ1-5, with 7 bases matching TRBD1. V lost 0 bases to trimming and J lost 6 bases; unmatched junction nucleotides: 2. This CDR3 region has 14 residues. Germline V lookup: CDR1 MNHEY, CDR2 SMNVEV (reference sequence). CDR3 nucleotides: TGTGCCAGCAGTTTATCCAGGGGGTCTCAGCCCCAGCATTTT. Translating gives CASSLSRGSQPQHF.

V and J are TRBV4-1 and TRBJ2-2; a possible D gene is TRBD2 (6 bases). V lost 0 bases and J lost 2, with 10 bases in between. There are 16 residues in the CDR3. CDR1 and CDR2 from the germline V gene are MGHRA and YSYEKL. CDR3 in amino acids: CASSQELAANTGELFF. As DNA, the CDR3 is TGCGCCAGCAGCCAAGAATTAGCGGCAAACACCGGGGAGCTGTTTTTT.

The CDR3 is CAGSNRVRREGDEQFF. CDR3 coding DNA: TGTGCCGGCTCCAACAGGGTGAGGCGGGAGGGAGATGAGCAGTTCTTC. The chain is built from TRBV9 and TRBJ2-1; 9 positions match TRBD2. Germline V gene sequence: CDR1 SGDLS, CDR2 YYNGEE. The junction had 19 bases not matched to a gene; V was cut back by 10 bases and J by 8 bases. This CDR3 has 16 residues.

The CDR3 coding sequence is TGTGCCAGCACCGACCCGAACACCTACGAGCAGTACTTC. Its protein is CASTDPNTYEQYF. The genes are TRBV5-6 and TRBJ2-7; D is uncertain. Germline CDR1 reads SGHDT; CDR2 reads YYEEEE. CDR3 size: 13 residues. Trimming left V 6 bases short and J 2 bases short, with 12 bases between.

A single count supports this clone. The CDR3 coding sequence is TGTGCCAGCAGTTCGCCGGGACAGGGGTTAAATGAGCAGTTCTTC. This sequence encodes CASSSPGQGLNEQFF. V and J are TRBV28 and TRBJ2-1; 10 nucleotides match TRBD1. The CDR3 extends over 15 amino acids. V lost 4 bases, J lost 7 bases, and 7 bases stayed unmatched. Germline assignment: CDR1 MDHEN and CDR2 SYDVKM. The complete variable domain, with remaining parts taken from reference TRBV28 and TRBJ2-1, reads DVKVTQSSRYLVKRTGEKVFLECVQDMDHENMFWYRQDPGLGLRLIYFSYDVKMKEKGDIPEGYSVSREKKERFSLILESASTNQTSMYLCASSSPGQGLNEQFFGPGTRLTVL.

The rearrangement uses TRBV18 and TRBJ2-1, with 13 bases lining up with TRBD2. The CDR3 consists of 19 residues. With V trimmed by 4 bases and J by 8 bases, 17 bases remained unmatched. Looked up from germline, CDR1 is KGHSH and CDR2 is LQKENI. Here the CDR3 reads CASSRSSGTSGIPGDEQFF. DNA of the CDR3: TGTGCCAGCTCACGATCATCCGGGACTAGCGGGATTCCTGGCGATGAGCAGTTCTTC. Full variable domain (remainder filled in from reference TRBV18 and TRBJ2-1): NAGVMQNPRHLVRRRGQEARLRCSPMKGHSHVYWYRQLPEEGLKFMVYLQKENIIDESGMPKERFSAEFPKEGPSILRIQQVVRGDSAAYFCASSRSSGTSGIPGDEQFFGPGTRLTVL.

V usage is TRBV5-1 and J usage is TRBJ2-5, with 9 bases that match TRBD1. The J call may be mistaken, given a closer DNA end match to TRBJ2-7. This CDR3 comprises 15 residues. The germline gives CDR1 SGHRS, CDR2 YFSETQ. The CDR3 sequence is CASSSTGQGRYEQYF. The CDR3 DNA reads as TGCGCCAGCAGCTCGACGGGACAGGGTCGCTACGAGCAGTACTTC.

This clone was counted a single time. The chain uses TRBV5-1 and TRBJ2-1, with D perhaps matching TRBD1 or TRBD2 (5 bases each). V was pared by 1 base and J by 7 bases, with 9 bases between. This CDR3 contains 13 residues. Per the germline V gene, CDR1 is SGHRS and CDR2 is YFSETQ. DNA of the CDR3: TGCGCCAGCAGCTTGAGTGAGGGGAATGAGCAGTTCTTC. This sequence encodes CASSLSEGNEQFF. The whole variable domain, remainder taken from reference TRBV5-1 and TRBJ2-1, is KAGVTQTPRYLIKTRGQQVTLSCSPISGHRSVSWYQQTPGQGLQFLFEYFSETQRNKGNFPGRFSGRQFSNSRSEMNVSTLELGDSALYLCASSLSEGNEQFFGPGTRLTVL.

The rearrangement uses TRBV6-5 and TRBJ1-3; a weak D match, TRBD1 (6 bases). This CDR3 contains 14 residues. Trimming took off 2 bases at V and 4 bases at J, with 9 bases between the two ends. Germline CDR1 and CDR2: MNHEY and SVGAGI. CDR3 sequence: CASSYQGIGNTIYF. Here the CDR3 DNA reads TGTGCCAGCAGTTACCAGGGGATAGGAAACACCATATATTTT.

The V and J genes are TRBV5-1 and TRBJ2-7; D is possibly TRBD1 (6 bases). With 3 bases removed from V and 6 bases from J, the gap between germline ends came to 16 bases. The V gene's germline CDR1 is SGHRS and CDR2 YFSETQ. The CDR3 contains 14 residues. CDR3 sequence (DNA): TGCGCCAGCAGCTCGCAGGGGCCCCGGGGCGAGCAGTACTTC. Residues: CASSSQGPRGEQYF.

This chain uses TRBV5-4 with TRBJ2-5, with D possibly called TRBD1 or TRBD2 (5 bases each). Germline V gene data show CDR1 as SGHNT and CDR2 as YYREEE (reference sequence). CDR3 length equals 12 residues. Trimming left V 10 bases short and J 5 bases short, with 15 bases between. The CDR3 sequence: CAFIGAGETQYF. The CDR3 DNA follows: TGTGCCTTCATTGGGGCGGGCGAGACCCAGTACTTC.

The rearrangement links TRBV18 to TRBJ2-7; D is tentatively TRBD1 or TRBD2 (5 bases each). The germline V gene encodes CDR1 KGHSH and CDR2 LQKENI. This CDR3 region has 17 residues. Deletions cut 2 bases from V and 0 bases from J, with 17 bases between. In DNA, the CDR3 is TGTGCCAGCTCACCATCCCCGTTGGGACCGGTCTCCTACGAGCAGTACTTC. Its protein product is CASSPSPLGPVSYEQYF.

V gene TRBV5-1 combines with J gene TRBJ1-3, with D possibly TRBD1 on 5 matching bases. In germline, CDR1 is SGHRS, CDR2 YFSETQ. V was trimmed by 1 base and J by 7 bases, leaving 12 bases between them. The CDR3 consists of 14 residues. CDR3 region: CASSLSPWGNTIYF. In DNA, the CDR3 is TGCGCCAGCAGCTTGTCCCCCTGGGGGAACACCATATATTTT.